The text below deals with one T cell receptor (beta chain). Its cognate antigen has yet to be identified. Per-base qualities were not stored, and no clone one base away is much larger. After removal of 3 bases from V and 2 bases from J, the junction retains 4 bases not matched to a gene. The CDR3 starts with the cysteine, ends with the phenylalanine, and has 15 residues. Left in the record is the CDR3 DNA by itself, 45 bases read in frame from the first base. From a lookup of the germline V gene, CDR1 and CDR2 are KGHSH and LQKENI. Library method: 5' RACE. The instrument given in TCRdb is Illumina HiSeq 2500. A second about 7 to 11 cycle PCR used a sample-barcoded 5' primer and a J-beta primer mix. A unique molecular identifier was introduced onto each TCR beta cDNA molecule by a template-switch 5' adaptor carrying 12 random nucleotides. Each sample yielded at least 3 million CDR3-containing paired-end reads. The Mint cDNA synthesis kit, primed by a TRBC-specific oligonucleotide, was used to synthesize first-strand cDNA from all RNA. Following uracil-DNA glycosylase treatment, all cDNA underwent a first 18-cycle PCR with the universal primers M1SS and BC2_uni_R. In the paper's pipeline: For normalization, 1 million high-quality reads were randomly selected from each sample, with every read carrying a distinct molecular identifier. Reads with shared molecular identifiers were discarded instead of being binned into consensus sequences. MiTCR, with a Q25 quality threshold and the strictest error-elimination algorithm, was used for CDR3 identification, clonotype clustering and error correction. Lower-bound total TCR beta diversity was estimated with a nonparametric unseen species model using Euler transformation. TCRdb handled the public reads itself, with Q25 trimming in fastp and clone calling in MiXCR, and kept productive beta chains. Each entry is one CDR3 protein sequence, shown with its most common DNA and genes. The V and J calls here are based on TCRdb, not the publication. Across this sample there are some 640,000 distinct CDR3 sequences, with about half seen only once. Of the sample, roughly 31% is held by the ten largest clones.

The entry originates in a study of blood T cells in healthy people across ages (dated by TCRdb to between 2014 and 2017). Study-wide context: In model experiments, roughly one uniquely barcoded TCR beta cDNA molecule per two T cells was captured by template switching. Using deep sequencing normalized with unique cDNA molecular identifiers, the study measured how TCR beta repertoire diversity changes with age. Donors were grouped into four age groups: young (average roughly 17 years), middle-aged (39), aged (roughly 67) and long-lived (about 90). To avoid experimental bias, donors of different ages were distributed randomly across sequencing lanes. For two donors (one aged 18 to 30 and one aged 80 or older), the study analyzed two additional independent replicas of 1 million unique cDNA reads from the same blood draw.

The study at large found these results: Because donor CMV infection status was unknown, age-related changes in expanded clonotypes were potentially confounded. The percentage of naive T cells measured by flow cytometry correlated strongly with observed TCR beta diversity. Bulk unsorted PBMC profiling prevented conclusive comparison of naive and antigen-experienced compartments. The long-lived group showed more naive CD4+ T cells, fewer expanded clones and increased TCR diversity than the aged group, suggesting age selection. Estimates of total diversity based on one million sequenced T cells were regarded as lower bounds and as underestimates. Observed TCR beta diversity per million T cells fell roughly linearly with age, and a significant reduction was already apparent by age around 40.

The donors were roughly 40 Caucasian individuals from Russia, aged 6 to 90 years, who were systemically healthy. Each donor gave 8 to 10 milliliters of peripheral blood, drawn into EDTA-treated Vacutainer tubes. PBMCs were isolated by Ficoll-Paque density-gradient centrifugation, with at least 6 million obtained per sample. Trizol reagent was used to extract total RNA from the PBMCs, yielding at least 5 micrograms per sample. The percentages of naive CD45RAhigh/CD27high T cells were determined by flow cytometry on a PBMC aliquot from every donor. This TCR was recovered from a woman between 55 and 75 years old in good health. Sample: blood. The rearranged segments are TRBV18 and TRBJ1-2; 9 central nucleotides agree with TRBD1. The CDR3 protein: CASSPSTGGNYGYTF. The nucleotide sequence reads TGTGCCAGCTCACCTTCGACAGGGGGGAACTATGGCTACACCTTC.